A selection of T cell receptor beta chains follows, all from one sample in a study of blood T cell repertoires in COVID-19. Assay: immunoSEQ multiplex PCR; the TCRdb copy retains only in-frame clones and omits some. The table shows 190,000 or so clones, with around 88% occurring only once. Sample: peripheral blood. The origin of the receptors is a woman in her twenties or thirties with acute or convalescent COVID-19. CDR3s include the opening cysteine and the closing phenylalanine or tryptophan. Fields, in order: clone size, CDR3 length, D gene, V gene, J gene, CDR3 DNA, CDR3 protein. A D gene is named only where the DNA matches it firmly. The size field is filled for only some rows; it gives once, few, many or a size class.

-	16	TRBD2	TRBV5-1	TRBJ2-3	TGCGCCAGCAGCTTGGCCTCTAGCGGCAGCACAGATACGCAGTATTTT	CASSLASSGSTDTQYF
-	15	TRBD1	TRBV14	TRBJ2-1	TGTGCCAGCAGCCAAAGGACAGGGGCGCACAATGAGCAGTTCTTC	CASSQRTGAHNEQFF
-	15	TRBD2	TRBV5-1	TRBJ2-1	TGCGCCAGCAGCTCAGCGGGGGGGACTTACAATGAGCAGTTCTTC	CASSSAGGTYNEQFF
-	13	-	TRBV21-1	TRBJ2-7	TGTGCCAGCAGCCCCGGGGCTAGCGACGAGCAGTACTTC	CASSPGASDEQYF
-	11	-	TRBV28	TRBJ1-5	TGTGCCAGCATGCGCTCTCAGCCCCAGCATTTT	CASMRSQPQHF
-	14	TRBD1	TRBV7-9	TRBJ1-1	TGTGCCAGCAGCTTAGCGGGACAGCGCACTGAAGCTTTCTTT	CASSLAGQRTEAFF
-	11	-	TRBV20-1	TRBJ1-2	TGCAGTGCTAGCCATGATACAGGCTACACCTTC	CSASHDTGYTF
-	12	-	TRBV29-1	TRBJ2-7	TGCAGCGTTGAGGTCGGGGCCTACGAGCAGTACTTC	CSVEVGAYEQYF
few	15	TRBD2	TRBV18	TRBJ2-1	TGTGCCAGCTCACCACCGGGACTAGCGGGAGAAGAGCAGTTCTTC	CASSPPGLAGEEQFF
-	12	-	TRBV7-9	TRBJ2-7	TGTGCCAGCAGCTCAAGGGGCTACGAGCAGTACTTC	CASSSRGYEQYF
-	14	-	TRBV19	TRBJ2-3	TGTGCCAGTAGTATAGTTGGCAGCACAGATACGCAGTATTTT	CASSIVGSTDTQYF
-	14	TRBD2	TRBV27	TRBJ2-1	TGTGCCAGCAGTGTAATAGCGGGAGGGCCGGAGCAGTTCTTC	CASSVIAGGPEQFF
once	15	TRBD2	TRBV9	TRBJ2-3	TGTGCCAGCAGCGTACTAGCGGGAGAACTCGGTACGCAGTATTTT	CASSVLAGELGTQYF
-	15	TRBD2	TRBV5-1	TRBJ2-1	TGCGCCAGCAGGATAGCGGGATTCAGCCTGAATGAGCAGTTCTTC	CASRIAGFSLNEQFF
once	18	TRBD2	TRBV5-4	TRBJ2-5	TGTGCCAGCAGCTTCGGACTAGCGGGGGGGTCGGACCAAGAGACCCAGTACTTC	CASSFGLAGGSDQETQYF
-	13	-	TRBV7-2	TRBJ1-3	TGTGCCAGCAGTACAGGATCTGGAAACACCATATATTTT	CASSTGSGNTIYF
-	13	-	TRBV6-6	TRBJ2-1	TGTGCCAGCAGTTCGGCGGGCCTAAATGAGCAGTTCTTC	CASSSAGLNEQFF
-	18	TRBD2	TRBV5-1	TRBJ2-2	TGCGCCAGCAGCAGCGGGACTAGCGGCTTCGCGAACACCGGGGAGCTGTTTTTT	CASSSGTSGFANTGELFF
-	14	TRBD1	TRBV11-2	TRBJ2-1	TGTGCCAGCAGCTTTCAGGGGGCGAGAAGTGAGCAGTTCTTC	CASSFQGARSEQFF
-	13	TRBD1	TRBV15	TRBJ1-1	TGTGCCACCCGACAGGGGGCGGCTACAGAAGCTTTCTTT	CATRQGAATEAFF